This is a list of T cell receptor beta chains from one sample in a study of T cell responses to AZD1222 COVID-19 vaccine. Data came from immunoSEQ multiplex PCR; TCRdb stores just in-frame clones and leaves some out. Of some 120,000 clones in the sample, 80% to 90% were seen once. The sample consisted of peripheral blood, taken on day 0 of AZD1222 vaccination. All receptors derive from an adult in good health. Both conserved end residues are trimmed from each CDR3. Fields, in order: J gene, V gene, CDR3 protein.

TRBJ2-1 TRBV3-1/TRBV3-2 ASSPPHGGANEQF
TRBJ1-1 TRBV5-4 ASSLQERAF
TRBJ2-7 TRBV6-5 ASSRYRGSSYEQY
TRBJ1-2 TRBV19 ASSIDPRGGYT
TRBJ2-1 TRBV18 ASSSGLAGGHEQF
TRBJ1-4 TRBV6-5 ASSYSPGQFNEKLF
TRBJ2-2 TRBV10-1 ASSVKSGVGELF
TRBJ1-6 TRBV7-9 ASRISSGGAGSPLH
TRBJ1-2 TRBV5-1 ASSLEGRVDYGYT
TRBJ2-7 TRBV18 ASSPRDRGHEQY
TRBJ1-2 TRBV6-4 ASSDSPGAGYGYT
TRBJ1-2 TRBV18 ASSPQGGGADGYT
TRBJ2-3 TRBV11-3 ASSLTLAGGRTDTQY
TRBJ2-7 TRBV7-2 ASSSQGGGYEQY
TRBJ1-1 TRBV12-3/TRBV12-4 ASSLREGTEAF
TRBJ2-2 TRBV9 ASSVDVATGELF
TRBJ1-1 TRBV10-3 AISESTGGLEAF
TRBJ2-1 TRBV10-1 ASSEGWFPPDNEQF
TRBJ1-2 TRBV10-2 ASSVDRGYGYT
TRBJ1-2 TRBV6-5 ASSYPTGTGCGYT
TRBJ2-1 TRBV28 ATGGGIYNEQF
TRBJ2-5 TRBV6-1 ASSENGSGSQETQY
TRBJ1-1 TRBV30 AWSGRQNTEAF
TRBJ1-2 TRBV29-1 SVVQGEGYT
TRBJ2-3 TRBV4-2 ASSQENGAGGTDTQY
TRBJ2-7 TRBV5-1 ASRPSGTSVNEQY
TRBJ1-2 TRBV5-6 ASSLRGAAGYT
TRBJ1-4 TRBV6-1 ASSEVYRRTNEKLF
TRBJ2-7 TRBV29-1 SVEELGHEQY
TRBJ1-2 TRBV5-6 ASTLTWDEDVYGYT
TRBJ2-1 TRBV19 ASSIGGTHNEQF
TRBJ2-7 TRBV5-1 ASSLDYEQY
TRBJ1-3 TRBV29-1 SVELGGNTIY
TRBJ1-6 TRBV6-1 ASSEAWGSNSPLH
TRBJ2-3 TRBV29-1 SVEDMGLNL
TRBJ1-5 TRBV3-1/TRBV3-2 ASSPRGNQPQH
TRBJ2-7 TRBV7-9 ASSPRGLEDEQY
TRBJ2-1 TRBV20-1 SASQGGAGNEQF
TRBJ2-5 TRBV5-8 ASSLEFGVQETQY
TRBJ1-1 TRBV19 ASSGDRGRAF
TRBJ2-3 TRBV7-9 ASSYSADTQY
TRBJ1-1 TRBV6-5 ASSLRTGEAF
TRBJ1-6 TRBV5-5 ASSLPGGGNSPLH